These 18 T cell receptor beta chains were all obtained from the same sample, sequenced in a study of tumor-infiltrating lymphocytes in oesophageal squamous cell carcinoma. One entry per CDR3 protein, called by TCRdb with MiXCR from the PCR reads. Of 9,500 to 15,000 distinct CDR3 sequences listed, around 55% are singletons. What was sequenced was esophageal tumor tissue. The source of these receptors is a female donor with esophageal squamous cell carcinoma.

This clonotype was detected ten times or more. J is TRBJ2-1 and V is TRBV4-1; TRBD2 aligns across 7 bases. The ends lost 3 bases at V and 4 bases at J; junction bases unmatched: 3. The V gene's germline CDR1 is MGHRA and CDR2 YSYEKL. CDR3 length equals 14 residues. The CDR3 protein is CASSHQRGYNEQFF. The CDR3 bases are TGCGCCAGCAGCCATCAGCGGGGTTACAATGAGCAGTTCTTC.

This clonotype has at least ten counts. The V and J genes are TRBV5-5 and TRBJ1-1; D may be TRBD1 (6 bases). This CDR3 is built from 14 residues. Deletions cut 3 bases from V and 5 bases from J, with 14 bases between. CDR1 is SGHKS, CDR2 YYEKEE, per germline (reference sequence). The CDR3 here is CASSSGGQGTEAFF. CDR3 nucleotides: TGTGCCAGCAGCTCTGGGGGGCAGGGTACTGAAGCTTTCTTT.

V usage is TRBV7-3 and J usage is TRBJ1-4; TRBD1 aligns across 8 bases. The DNA end lines up better with TRBJ2-2; the J call may be wrong. The CDR3 sequence is 14 residues long. Germline CDR1 reads SGHTA; CDR2 reads FQGTGA. CDR3 coding DNA: TGTGCCAGCAGCTTGGACAGGGCGACCGGGGAGCTGTTTTTT. Its protein product is CASSLDRATGELFF.

The J gene is TRBJ1-1, the V gene TRBV6-1; no firm D call. The CDR3 loop spans 13 amino acids. The V and J ends lost 4 bases and 2 bases respectively, with 8 bases between them. Germline loops: CDR1 MNHNS, CDR2 SASEGT. The CDR3 sequence is CASSVTVNTEAFF. CDR3 nucleotides: TGTGCCAGCAGTGTAACAGTAAACACTGAAGCTTTCTTT.

This clonotype has a count of ten or more. The CDR3 here is CASRVGQGAAIQYF. The DNA for the CDR3 is TGTGCCAGCAGAGTAGGACAGGGGGCGGCCATTCAGTACTTC. The chain couples TRBV2 to TRBJ2-4; 11 bases align to TRBD1. The CDR3 is 14 residues long. V gave up 6 bases and J gave up 9 bases; unmatched junction bases: 7. CDR1 and CDR2 from the germline V gene are SNHLY and FYNNEI.

This clonotype was seen a few times. Since a much larger clone is just one base distant, this may be a read error. The chain links TRBV11-2 to TRBJ2-7; tentatively, D is TRBD2 (7 bases). Trimming removed 4 bases at V and 7 bases at J, with 23 bases between. This CDR3 region has 16 residues. Germline-derived CDR1 and CDR2 are SGHAT and FQNNGV. The CDR3 loop is CASSSGKGGGHNEQYF. The CDR3 DNA reads TGTGCCAGCAGCTCCGGAAAGGGGGGGGGGCACAATGAGCAGTACTTC.

This clonotype is a singleton in its sample. CDR3 loop: CASSLVRGSTDTQYF. CDR3 nucleotides: TGTGCCAGCAGCTTAGTAAGGGGTAGCACAGATACGCAGTATTTT. V usage is TRBV7-2 and J usage is TRBJ2-3; tentative D call: TRBD1 (5 bases). V dropped 1 base and J dropped 0 bases, with 8 bases sitting between them. Germline CDR1 SGHTA, CDR2 FQGNSA. The CDR3 is made up of 15 amino acids. Complete variable domain (other parts from reference TRBV7-2 and TRBJ2-3): GAGVSQSPSNKVTEKGKDVELRCDPISGHTALYWYRQSLGQGLEFLIYFQGNSAPDKSGLPSDRFSAERTGGSVSTLTIQRTQQEDSAVYLCASSLVRGSTDTQYFGPGTRLTVL.

This clonotype came up many times. A read error may produce the germline difference seen at one junction end. This chain links TRBV6-6 with TRBJ1-6; no reliable D call. Germline loops: CDR1 MNHNY, CDR2 SVGAGI (reference sequence). The CDR3 spans 15 residues. CDR3 loop: CASSYSSEYNSPLHF. The CDR3 DNA reads TGTGCCAGCAGTTACTCTTCTGAATATAATTCACCCCTCCACTTC.

By share, this clonotype ranks as large (0.1 to 1%). V usage is TRBV7-2 and J usage is TRBJ2-1; TRBD2 aligns across 7 bases. CDR1 and CDR2 from the germline V gene are SGHTA and FQGNSA. V shed 4 bases and J 5 bases; nucleotides not matched to a gene: 11. This CDR3 region has 16 residues. The CDR3 is CASSWRLASNHNEQFF. The CDR3 DNA reads as TGTGCCAGCAGCTGGCGACTAGCAAGTAATCACAATGAGCAGTTCTTC.

The rearrangement joins TRBV7-9 to TRBJ2-3, with TRBD1 identical over 9 bases. CDR3 size: 15 residues. Losses at the gene ends were 6 bases for V and 3 bases for J; bases not matched to a gene: 7. CDR1 is SEHNR, CDR2 FQNEAQ, per germline (reference sequence). This CDR3 is CASSWGGTGTDTQYF. CDR3 nucleotides: TGTGCCAGCAGTTGGGGAGGGACAGGGACAGATACGCAGTATTTT.

CDR3 in DNA: TGTGCCAGCAGCTTAGAAGCCTTGGACAGGGGTTACGAGCAGTACTTC. Residues: CASSLEALDRGYEQYF. The chain is built from TRBV7-2 and TRBJ2-1; 9 bases match TRBD1. The J call may be incorrect, as the DNA end agrees better with TRBJ2-7. Germline V lookup: CDR1 SGHTA, CDR2 FQGNSA. This CDR3 is 16 amino acids long.

A remark on this clonotype: Here the CDR3 omits its conserved ending phenylalanine or tryptophan, so a read error is the likely source. The DNA is left out, because the CDR3 cannot be placed on it with certainty; the CDR3 is given as TCRdb lists it. The chain employs TRBV7-8 and TRBJ2-6; TRBD1, the table's D call, lacks a check against the DNA. The germline gives CDR1 SGHVS, CDR2 FQNEAQ. The CDR3 has 15 amino acids, counting both end residues. This CDR3 reads CASSLGRDRKQYFGA.

The chain recombines TRBV2 with TRBJ1-5, with TRBD1 identical over 9 bases. V shed 5 bases and J 4 bases; nucleotides not matched to a gene: 6. Germline CDR1 SNHLY, CDR2 FYNNEI. The CDR3 spans 15 residues. This chain's CDR3 is CASSLADRGNQPQHF. The CDR3 coding sequence is TGTGCCAGCAGTCTGGCGGACAGGGGTAATCAGCCCCAGCATTTT. The full variable domain, with the rest looked up from reference TRBV2 and TRBJ1-5, is EPEVTQTPSHQVTQMGQEVILRCVPISNHLYFYWYRQILGQKVEFLVSFYNNEISEKSEIFDDQFSVERPDGSNFTLKIRSTKLEDSAMYFCASSLADRGNQPQHFGDGTRLSIL.

This chain links TRBV12-3 or TRBV12-4 with TRBJ2-1; 13 nucleotides align to TRBD2. The trim removed 5 bases at V and 1 base at J, leaving 5 bases unmatched. This CDR3 is 17 amino acids long. The CDR3 DNA sequence: TGTGCCAGCAGTACCGGGACTAGCGGGGTATCCTACAATGAGCAGTTCTTC. Translation: CASSTGTSGVSYNEQFF.

J is TRBJ2-6 and V is TRBV28; the D gene is possibly TRBD1 (6 bases). The J call is uncertain, as TRBJ2-7 better fits the DNA end. The V gene's germline CDR1 is MDHEN and CDR2 SYDVKM. This CDR3 comprises 15 residues. The CDR3 sequence is CASSSIHRVAYEQYF. The CDR3, as DNA: TGTGCCAGCAGTTCAATTCACAGGGTGGCCTACGAGCAGTACTTC.

The gene calls are TRBV6-6 and TRBJ2-3; no firm D call. This CDR3 has 16 amino acids. V lost 2 bases and J 4 bases, leaving 16 bases between the germline ends. Per germline, CDR1 MNHNY and CDR2 SVGAGI (reference sequence). The CDR3 sequence is CASSYTTIGPSDTQYF. The CDR3, as DNA: TGTGCCAGCAGTTACACCACCATCGGACCGTCAGATACGCAGTATTTT.

This clonotype was seen a few times. J is TRBJ2-3 and V is TRBV7-2; D unclear. The J call may not be correct, given that the DNA end is closer to TRBJ2-7. In germline, CDR1 is SGHTA, CDR2 FQGNSA. The CDR3 is 15 amino acids. The CDR3 is CASSSSVDPSYEQYF. The DNA for the CDR3 is TGTGCCAGCAGCTCATCTGTCGATCCCTCCTACGAGCAGTACTTC.

The chain is built from TRBV12-3 or TRBV12-4 and TRBJ2-3; a possible D gene is TRBD1 (5 bases). The J call may be in error: the DNA end matches TRBJ2-7 better. The CDR3 is 14 residues long. CDR3 in amino acids: CASSFYAGKNEQYF. The CDR3 nucleotides read TGTGCCAGCAGTTTTTATGCAGGGAAAAACGAGCAGTACTTC.